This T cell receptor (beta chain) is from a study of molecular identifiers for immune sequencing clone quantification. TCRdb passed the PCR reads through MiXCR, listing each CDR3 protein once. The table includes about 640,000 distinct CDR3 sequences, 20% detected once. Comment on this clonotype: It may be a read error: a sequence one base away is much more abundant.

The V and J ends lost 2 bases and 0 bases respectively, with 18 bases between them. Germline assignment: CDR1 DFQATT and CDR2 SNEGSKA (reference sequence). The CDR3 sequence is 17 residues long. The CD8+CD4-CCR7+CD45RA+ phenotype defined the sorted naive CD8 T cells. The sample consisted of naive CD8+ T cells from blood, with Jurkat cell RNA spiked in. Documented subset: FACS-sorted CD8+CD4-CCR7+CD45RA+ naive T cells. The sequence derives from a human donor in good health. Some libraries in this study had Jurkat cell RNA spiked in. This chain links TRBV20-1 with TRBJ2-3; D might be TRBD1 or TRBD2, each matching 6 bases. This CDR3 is CSARRGELVSSTDTQYF. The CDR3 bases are TGCAGTGCTAGAAGGGGGGAACTTGTCTCTAGCACAGATACGCAGTATTTT.